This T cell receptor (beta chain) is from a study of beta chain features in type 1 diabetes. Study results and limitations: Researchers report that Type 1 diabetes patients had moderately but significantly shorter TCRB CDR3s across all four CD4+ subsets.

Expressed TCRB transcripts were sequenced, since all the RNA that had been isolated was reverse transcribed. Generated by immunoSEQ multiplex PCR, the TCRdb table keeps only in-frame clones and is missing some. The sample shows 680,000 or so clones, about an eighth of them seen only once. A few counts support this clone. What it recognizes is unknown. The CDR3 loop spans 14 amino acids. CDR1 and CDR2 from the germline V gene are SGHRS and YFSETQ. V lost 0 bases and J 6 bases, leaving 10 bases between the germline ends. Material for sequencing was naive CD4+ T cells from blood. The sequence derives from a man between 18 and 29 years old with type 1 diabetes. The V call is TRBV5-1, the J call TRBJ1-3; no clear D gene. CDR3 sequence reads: CASSLDEQLNTIYF. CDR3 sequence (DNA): TGCGCCAGCAGCTTGGATGAACAGCTAAACACCATATATTTT.